The T cell receptor beta chain under discussion was sequenced for a study of blood T cell repertoires in COVID-19 (dated by TCRdb to about 2020). For the wider study: Collaborator samples came from the United States, Italy and Spain and covered acute and convalescent phases of COVID-19. Deeply sampled blood TCRbeta repertoires from subjects exposed to, actively infected with, or recovered from COVID-19 were included in the dataset. The samples were drawn from the first 160 participants of the ongoing ImmuneRACE study and from over 950 subjects provided by 6 global collaborators. The repertoires were released in a freely available public database intended as a resource for research on the immune response to SARS-CoV-2. The sample metadata nearly always contained a de-identified subject ID, COVID-19 status, age in years and sex. The prospective study material was composed of cDNA or gDNA derived from T cells, B-cell-depleted T cells, or PBMCs. Where HLA class I and class II types were available, the types were taken from metadata supplied by the sample provider, not from assay-based typing. The full study reports these points: Clinical and demographic metadata were provided uncurated, with the amount varying by source and participant.

The immunoSEQ Assay, a bias-controlled multiplex PCR, was used to amplify TCRbeta CDR3 regions from genomic DNA. In the original analysis: The number of nucleated cells in each sample was estimated from the amplification of reference gene primers within the assay. To quantify the absolute abundance of each unique TCRbeta CDR3 rearrangement, sequence reads were collapsed and filtered. For each sample, productive Simpson clonality was calculated by taking the square root of Simpson's diversity index across productive rearrangements. TCRdb stores this immuneACCESS table with in-frame sequences only. Part of the clones is absent; in the studies checked, under half of the shortfall reflects unresolved V genes, and no reason is known for the rest. The V and J calls and the clone size are those of that table, but D and trimming were determined from the DNA. This sample comprises fewer than 50,000 clones, roughly four fifths of them detected only once. 30% to 40% of the sample rests with the top ten.

Each collaborating institution followed its own protocols to collect whole blood in K2EDTA tubes. For TCRbeta analysis, collaborator samples were shipped as frozen whole blood, as isolated PBMCs, or as DNA extracted from either sample type. From V the trimming removes 6 bases and from J it removes 5 bases, while the gene matches leave 4 bases of the junction unaccounted for. CDR3 length: 14 amino acids, cysteine to phenylalanine. Only the CDR3 portion is preserved as DNA: 42 bases, with reading frame beginning at the first base. The germline V gene (reference sequence) gives CDR1 as LNHDA and CDR2 as SQIVND. As concerns this clone: What antigen it recognizes has not been identified. No base qualities exist here, and no much larger clone lies one base off it.

Input material: peripheral blood. The clonotype originates from a man in his forties with active or convalescent COVID-19. This chain is built from TRBV19 and TRBJ1-5; 10 of the junction bases match TRBD1. CDR3 loop: CASRPDRGHQPQHF. The DNA sequence reads TGTGCCAGTAGGCCTGACAGGGGGCATCAGCCCCAGCATTTT.